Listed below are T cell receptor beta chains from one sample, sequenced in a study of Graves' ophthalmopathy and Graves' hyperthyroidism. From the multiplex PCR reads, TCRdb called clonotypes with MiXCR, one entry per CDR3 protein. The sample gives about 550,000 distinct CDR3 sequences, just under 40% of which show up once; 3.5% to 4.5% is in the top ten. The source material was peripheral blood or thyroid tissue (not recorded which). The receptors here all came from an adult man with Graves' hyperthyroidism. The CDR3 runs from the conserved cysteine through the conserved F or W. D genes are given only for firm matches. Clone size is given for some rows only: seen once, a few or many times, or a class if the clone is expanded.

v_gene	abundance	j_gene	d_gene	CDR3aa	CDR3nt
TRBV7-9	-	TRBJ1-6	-	CASSSGQYYSPLHF	TGTGCCAGCAGCTCAGGACAGTACTATTCACCCCTCCACTTT
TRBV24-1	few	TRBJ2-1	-	CATSDFGRGAYNEQFF	TGTGCCACCAGTGATTTCGGCAGGGGTGCTTACAATGAGCAGTTCTTC
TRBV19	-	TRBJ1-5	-	CASSIDRVGQPQHF	TGTGCCAGTAGTATAGACAGGGTGGGTCAGCCCCAGCATTTT
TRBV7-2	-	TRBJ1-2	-	CASSFDLAGEMDGYTF	TGTGCCAGCAGCTTTGATCTAGCGGGGGAGATGGATGGCTACACCTTC
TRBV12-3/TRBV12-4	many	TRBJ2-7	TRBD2	CASSFSGGDEQYF	TGTGCCAGCAGTTTTAGCGGGGGGGACGAGCAGTACTTC
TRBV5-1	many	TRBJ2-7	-	CASSLDPLGPSVIYEQYF	TGCGCCAGCAGCTTGGATCCTCTCGGCCCGAGTGTAATCTACGAGCAGTACTTC
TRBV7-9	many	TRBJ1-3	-	CASSLTGGTIYF	TGTGCCAGCAGCCTCACGGGAGGTACCATATATTTT
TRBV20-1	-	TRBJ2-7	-	CSARLSGEQYF	TGCAGTGCTAGACTGAGCGGTGAGCAGTACTTC
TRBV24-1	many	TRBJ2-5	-	CATSERGRQETQYF	TGTGCCACCAGTGAACGAGGCAGGCAAGAGACCCAGTACTTC
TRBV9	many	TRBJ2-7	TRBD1	CASSVADRGGYEQYF	TGTGCCAGCAGCGTAGCAGACAGGGGTGGTTACGAGCAGTACTTC
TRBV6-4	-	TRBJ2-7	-	CASTLLRTENEQYF	TGTGCCAGCACCCTATTGAGGACAGAAAACGAGCAGTACTTC
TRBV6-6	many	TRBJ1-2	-	CASSYPSSPGYTF	TGTGCCAGCAGTTACCCTAGCTCTCCCGGCTACACCTTC
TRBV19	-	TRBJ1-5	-	CASSSSGLAGETQHF	TGTGCCAGTAGTTCCTCTGGACTAGCGGGGGAGACCCAGCATTTT
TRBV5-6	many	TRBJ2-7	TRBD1	CASSSGQAYYEQYF	TGTGCCAGCAGCTCGGGACAGGCCTACTACGAGCAGTACTTC
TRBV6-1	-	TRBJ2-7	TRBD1	CASSGDSLTYEQYF	TGTGCCAGCAGTGGGGACAGTCTAACCTACGAGCAGTACTTC
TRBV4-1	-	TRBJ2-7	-	CASSQDFGTRAYF	TGCGCCAGCAGCCAAGATTTCGGGACTCGAGCCTACTTC
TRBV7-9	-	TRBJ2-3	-	CASSLTVLARDTQYF	TGTGCCAGCAGCTTAACAGTGCTAGCGCGGGATACGCAGTATTTT
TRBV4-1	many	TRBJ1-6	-	CASSQDSDYSPLHF	TGCGCCAGCAGCCAAGATTCTGATTATTCACCCCTCCACTTT
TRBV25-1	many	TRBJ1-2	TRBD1	CASSPILTGGEGTPHPYGYTF	TGTGCCAGCAGTCCGATTTTGACAGGGGGCGAGGGAACGCCCCACCCTTATGGCTACACCTTC
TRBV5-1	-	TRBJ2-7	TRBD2	CASAPGGGSYEQYF	TGCGCCAGCGCCCCCGGGGGGGGGTCCTACGAGCAGTACTTC
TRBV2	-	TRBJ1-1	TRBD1	CASKKDRGLNTEAFF	TGTGCCAGCAAGAAGGACAGGGGGCTGAACACTGAAGCTTTCTTT
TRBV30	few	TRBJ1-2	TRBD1	CACHRDRARNGYTF	TGTGCCTGCCACCGGGACAGGGCCAGGAATGGCTACACCTTC
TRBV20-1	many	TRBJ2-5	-	CSAGPGLQETQYF	TGCAGTGCCGGACCCGGATTGCAAGAGACCCAGTACTTC
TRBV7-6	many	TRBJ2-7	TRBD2	CASSPGLAGGGEQYF	TGTGCCAGCAGCCCGGGACTAGCGGGGGGAGGTGAGCAGTACTTC
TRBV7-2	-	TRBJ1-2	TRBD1	CASSTYRGSSGYTF	TGTGCCAGCAGCACTTACAGGGGAAGCTCCGGCTACACCTTC
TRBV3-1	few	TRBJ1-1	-	CASSPIGQNTEAFF	TGTGCCAGCAGCCCCATCGGACAGAACACTGAAGCTTTCTTT
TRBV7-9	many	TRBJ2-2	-	CASSDSNTGELFF	TGTGCCAGCAGCGACTCGAACACCGGGGAGCTGTTTTTT
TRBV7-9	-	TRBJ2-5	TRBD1	CASSATSGGETQYF	TGTGCCAGCAGCGCGACGTCAGGGGGAGAGACCCAGTACTTC
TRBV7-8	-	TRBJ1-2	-	CASSLARGLGLGYTF	TGTGCCAGCAGCTTAGCGCGGGGTTTGGGGTTGGGCTACACCTTC
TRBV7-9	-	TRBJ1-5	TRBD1	CASSLNAGTGDQPQHF	TGTGCCAGCAGCTTAAACGCAGGGACAGGGGATCAGCCCCAGCATTTT
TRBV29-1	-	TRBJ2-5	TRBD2	CSAPGLAGYQGTQYF	TGCAGTGCCCCCGGACTAGCGGGATACCAAGGGACCCAGTACTTC
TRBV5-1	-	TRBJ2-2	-	CASSGSASSGELFF	TGCGCCAGCAGCGGCAGTGCCAGCTCTGGGGAGCTGTTTTTT
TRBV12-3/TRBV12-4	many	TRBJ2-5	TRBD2	CASSSGLAQETQYF	TGTGCCAGCAGTTCTGGACTAGCTCAAGAGACCCAGTACTTC
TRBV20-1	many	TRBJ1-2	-	CSARPADSVYGYTF	TGCAGTGCTAGACCTGCAGATTCAGTCTATGGCTACACCTTC
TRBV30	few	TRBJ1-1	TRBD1	CAWSVGGPAEAFF	TGTGCCTGGAGTGTAGGGGGCCCCGCTGAAGCTTTCTTT
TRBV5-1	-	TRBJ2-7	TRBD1	CASSPRDSHIHEQYF	TGCGCCAGCAGCCCCCGGGACAGCCACATCCACGAGCAGTACTTC
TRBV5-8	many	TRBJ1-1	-	CASSSWGSPEAFF	TGTGCCAGCAGCTCCTGGGGCAGTCCTGAAGCTTTCTTT
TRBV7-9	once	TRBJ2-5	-	CASSLADAGVTQYF	TGTGCCAGCAGCTTAGCGGATGCGGGTGTGACCCAGTACTTC
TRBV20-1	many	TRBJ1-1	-	CSAYSRASTEAFF	TGCAGTGCATATTCCAGGGCCAGCACTGAAGCTTTCTTT
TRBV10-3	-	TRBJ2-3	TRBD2	CAISERLAGVTDTQYF	TGTGCCATCAGTGAGAGACTAGCGGGGGTAACAGATACGCAGTATTTT
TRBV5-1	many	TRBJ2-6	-	CASVAAGANVLTF	TGCGCCAGCGTGGCAGCTGGGGCCAACGTCCTGACTTTC
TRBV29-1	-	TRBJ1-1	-	CSVDAARPLNTEAFF	TGCAGCGTTGATGCGGCTAGGCCACTGAACACTGAAGCTTTCTTT
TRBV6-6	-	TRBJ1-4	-	CASSEFSAGDEKLFF	TGTGCCAGCAGTGAATTTTCAGCCGGTGACGAAAAACTGTTTTTT
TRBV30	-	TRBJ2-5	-	CARKGRGAETQYF	TGTGCCCGGAAGGGGCGGGGCGCGGAGACCCAGTACTTC
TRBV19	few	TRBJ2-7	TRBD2	CASSITSGRAIRREQYF	TGTGCCAGTAGTATAACTAGCGGGAGGGCCATACGCCGCGAGCAGTACTTC
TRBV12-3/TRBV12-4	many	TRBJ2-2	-	CASSSGWELFF	TGTGCCAGCAGCTCCGGGTGGGAGCTGTTTTTT
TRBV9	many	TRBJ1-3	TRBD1	CASSPQGALGNTIYF	TGTGCCAGCAGCCCTCAGGGGGCGTTGGGAAACACCATATATTTT
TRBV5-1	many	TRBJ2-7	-	CASSLNPRDLSYEQYF	TGCGCCAGCAGCTTGAACCCGAGGGACCTCTCCTACGAGCAGTACTTC
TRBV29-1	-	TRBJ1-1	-	CSLGAGTNTEAFF	TGCAGCTTGGGTGCAGGGACGAACACTGAAGCTTTCTTT
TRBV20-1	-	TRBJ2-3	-	CSARDLGTDTQYF	TGCAGTGCTAGAGATCTGGGCACAGATACGCAGTATTTT
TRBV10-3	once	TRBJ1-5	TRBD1	CAISNRDRAQETQHF	TGTGCCATCAGTAACCGGGACAGGGCTCAAGAGACCCAGCATTTT
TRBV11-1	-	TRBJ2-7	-	CASSFSFGGWVNELYF	TGTGCCAGCAGTTTTAGTTTCGGGGGATGGGTGAACGAGCTGTACTTC
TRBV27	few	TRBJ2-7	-	CASSSSWNSYEQYF	TGTGCCAGCAGTTCCTCATGGAACTCCTACGAGCAGTACTTC
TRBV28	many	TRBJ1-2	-	CASSPTENYGYTF	TGTGCCAGCAGTCCGACCGAGAACTATGGCTACACCTTC
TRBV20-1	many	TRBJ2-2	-	CSAGRDTDTGELFF	TGCAGTGCTGGCCGGGACACGGACACCGGGGAGCTGTTTTTT
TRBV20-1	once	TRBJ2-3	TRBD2	CSARGSLTSGNTDTQYF	TGCAGTGCTAGAGGTAGCTTGACTAGCGGGAACACAGATACGCAGTATTTT